These 12 T cell receptor beta chains originate from one sample sequenced in a study of OX40 agonist ivuxolimab in advanced cancers. Some clones are missing from TCRdb's copy, which holds only in-frame ones; the method was immunoSEQ multiplex PCR. The sample lists just under 65,000 clones, 75% to 90% occurring once. The source was CD4+ or CD8+ T cells sorted from blood, collected in a trial of the OX40 agonist ivuxolimab. These receptors came from an adult with an advanced solid tumor such as melanoma, head and neck, liver or kidney cancer.

This chain joins TRBV27 and TRBJ2-4, with 9 bases identical to TRBD1. J gave up 5 bases and V 4 bases, and 3 bases lay outside the gene matches. The CDR3 is 14 residues long. Germline V lookup: CDR1 MNHEY, CDR2 SMNVEV (reference sequence). CDR3 amino acids: CASSWTGVENIQYF. CDR3 DNA: TGTGCCAGCAGTTGGACAGGGGTGGAAAACATTCAGTACTTC.

The chain recombines TRBV28 with TRBJ1-2; 9 nucleotides line up with TRBD1. Germline V gene sequence: CDR1 MDHEN, CDR2 SYDVKM. The trim removed 5 bases at V and 4 bases at J, leaving 8 bases unmatched. The CDR3 covers 15 residues. The CDR3 reads CASSINRGRLYGYTF. The CDR3 nucleotides read TGTGCCAGCAGTATAAACAGGGGGCGCCTCTATGGCTACACCTTC.

The chain recombines TRBV9 with TRBJ1-1; the match to TRBD1 covers 7 bases. Looked up from germline, CDR1 is SGDLS and CDR2 is YYNGEE. Germline trimming cut 3 bases from V and 0 bases from J; bases unmatched to any gene: 8. The CDR3 has 16 residues. This CDR3 reads CASSGQTGRLNTEAFF. CDR3 nucleotide sequence: TGTGCCAGCAGCGGGCAGACAGGGCGGTTGAACACTGAAGCTTTCTTT.

CDR3 bases: TGTGCCAGCAGCATCAGCCCTTACAGGGGGCGAGGGCGATACGAGCAGTACTTC. Its translation is CASSISPYRGRGRYEQYF. The V gene is TRBV7-2, the J gene TRBJ2-7; TRBD1 aligns across 9 bases. Trimming took 5 bases from V and 4 from J; bases not matched to a gene: 18. The CDR3 contains 18 residues. Germline values: CDR1 SGHTA, CDR2 FQGNSA.

The chain links TRBV27 to TRBJ2-3, with D possibly being TRBD1 (6 bases). CDR1 and CDR2 (germline): MNHEY, SMNVEV (reference sequence). The CDR3 extends over 13 amino acids. Trimming cost V 2 bases and J 6 bases, with 9 bases left between them. The CDR3 region has the DNA TGTGCCAGCAGTTTAAACAGGGCGGATACGCAGTATTTT. Translation gives CASSLNRADTQYF.

This chain uses TRBV7-2 with TRBJ1-2; 7 bases align to TRBD1. After removal of 3 bases from V and 5 bases from J, the junction contained 3 bases not matched to a gene. The CDR3 is made up of 13 amino acids. The V gene's germline CDR1 is SGHTA and CDR2 FQGNSA. The CDR3 spells CASSLGQLYGYTF. CDR3 bases: TGTGCCAGCAGCTTGGGACAGCTTTATGGCTACACCTTC.

V is TRBV5-1 and J is TRBJ2-3, with 8 positions matching TRBD2. In germline, CDR1 is SGHRS, CDR2 YFSETQ. This CDR3 has 17 residues. V was clipped by 2 bases and J by 4 bases; unmatched bases: 12. CDR3 sequence reads: CASSFRRGGLASDTQYF. The CDR3 nucleotides are TGCGCCAGCAGCTTCAGAAGGGGAGGACTAGCTTCAGATACGCAGTATTTT.

V is TRBV19 and J is TRBJ1-3; no clear D. The germline V gene has CDR1 LNHDA and CDR2 SQIVND (reference sequence). The CDR3 has 17 amino acids. Trimming stripped 6 bases from V and 0 bases from J, with 18 bases between. CDR3 protein: CASSLFAAQDSGNTIYF. CDR3 nucleotide sequence: TGTGCCAGTAGCCTCTTTGCGGCCCAGGACTCTGGAAACACCATATATTTT.

This sequence joins TRBV5-4 and TRBJ2-3, with TRBD2 matching over 11 bases. V was pared by 10 bases and J by 4 bases, with 8 bases of the junction left unmatched. The CDR3 has 14 amino acids. Germline assignment: CDR1 SGHNT and CDR2 YYREEE (reference sequence). The DNA for the CDR3 is TGTGCCTTTAGCGGGAGGGCGCCACCAGATACGCAGTATTTT. It encodes CAFSGRAPPDTQYF.

The chain combines TRBV4-1 with TRBJ2-1; 10 bases fit TRBD2. Germline assignment: CDR1 MGHRA and CDR2 YSYEKL. The V and J ends lost 2 bases and 5 bases, in that order; junction bases with no gene match: 6. This CDR3 region has 16 residues. The CDR3 DNA is TGCGCCAGCAGCCAATTTAGCGGGGGGCTAGACAATGAGCAGTTCTTC. Encoded protein: CASSQFSGGLDNEQFF.

The J gene is TRBJ1-5, the V gene TRBV6-1, with 9 bases matching TRBD1. CDR3 size: 16 residues. J gave up 7 bases and V 2 bases, and 9 bases lay outside the gene matches. CDR1 is MNHNS and CDR2 is SASEGT in the germline V gene. CDR3 residues: CASSEMRTGVGQPQHF. Here the CDR3 DNA reads TGTGCCAGCAGTGAAATGAGGACAGGGGTAGGGCAGCCCCAGCATTTT.

The DNA of the CDR3 is TGTGCCAGCAGTTACGGATCTACTGAAGCTTTCTTT. As protein: CASSYGSTEAFF. The V and J genes are TRBV6-5 and TRBJ1-1; D gene ambiguous. V was clipped by 2 bases and J by 5 bases, with 6 bases between them. From germline, CDR1 is MNHEY and CDR2 SVGAGI. This CDR3 has 12 residues.